This T cell receptor beta chain is from a study of blood T cell repertoires in COVID-19 (dated by TCRdb to about 2020). About the full investigation: Samples from collaborators originated in the United States, Italy and Spain and spanned both the acute and convalescent phases of COVID-19. The material from the prospective study consisted of cDNA or gDNA derived from T cells, B-cell-depleted T cells, or PBMCs. The dataset comprised deeply sampled blood TCRbeta repertoires from subjects exposed to, actively infected with, or recovered from COVID-19. A freely available public database, intended as a resource for researchers studying the immune response to SARS-CoV-2, is where the repertoires were released. The samples were drawn from two sources: the first 160 participants of the ongoing ImmuneRACE study, and over 950 subjects contributed by 6 global collaborators. Sample metadata almost always included a de-identified subject ID, COVID-19 status, age in years and sex. Where available, HLA class I and class II types were taken from metadata supplied by the sample provider and were not determined by assay-based typing. Study-wide findings and limitations: The quantity of clinical and demographic metadata differed by source and by participant and was supplied without curation.

Concerning this clone itself: The antigen this receptor binds is unknown. No per-base quality is available; no much larger clone lies one base away.

TCRbeta CDR3 regions were amplified from genomic DNA using the immunoSEQ Assay, a bias-controlled multiplex PCR. The published analysis was carried out like this. Within the assay, amplification of reference gene primers was used to estimate how many nucleated cells each sample contained. To quantify the absolute abundance of each unique TCRbeta CDR3 rearrangement, sequence reads were collapsed and filtered. For each sample, productive Simpson clonality was calculated by taking the square root of Simpson's diversity index across productive rearrangements. This immuneACCESS table, as held by TCRdb, lists in-frame sequences with V and J called but not all clones. Of the missing ones, under half trace to an unresolved V gene in checked studies; the others have no known cause. V and J calls and clone size are given by that table; D and trimming were obtained from the DNA. The sample records 200,000 to 250,000 clones, about 86% of which are singletons. 10% of the sample comes from the top ten.

In Seattle, one collaborating source enrolled patients while the infection was active and tracked those patients longitudinally over the course of disease. Collaborating institutions collected whole blood in K2EDTA tubes following their own protocols. For TCRbeta analysis, collaborators shipped samples in one of three forms: frozen whole blood, isolated PBMCs, or DNA extracted from either of those sample types. Including the terminal cysteine and phenylalanine, the CDR3 comprises 15 residues. Only the CDR3 part of the read is kept: 45 bases, read in frame from the first base. Trimming accounts for 6 bases at V and 7 bases at J, while the number of junction bases matched to no gene is 13. Via the germline V gene (reference sequence), CDR1 is SGHNT and CDR2 YYREEE.

Here the chain combines TRBV5-4 and TRBJ2-1; 7 of the junction bases match TRBD2. The sequencing sample was made of peripheral blood. The receptor was derived from a woman aged 45-65 years with COVID-19, enrolled during active disease. The CDR3 in this case is CASTPRGSLINEQFF. The bases are TGTGCCAGCACCCCGCGGGGGTCCCTAATTAATGAGCAGTTCTTC.